A single sample is the source of the 24 T cell receptor beta chains below, sequenced in a study of T cell repertoires in cytomegalovirus infection. Antigen specificity for these receptors is unknown. TCRdb passed the reads through MiXCR, listing each CDR3 protein once. There are more than 45,000 distinct CDR3 sequences in the sample; 20% to 25% occur only once, and less than 70% lies in the top ten. The sequences come from CD8+ T cells from cultured PBMCs, collected from culture after CMV antigen stimulation. Receptors were obtained from a human donor in good health (CMV status not recorded). Some clones in this sample may be carry-over from other donors' samples.

The J gene is TRBJ2-1, the V gene TRBV10-3, with 12 nucleotides matching TRBD1. V gave up 2 bases and J gave up 7 bases; unmatched junction bases: 9. Germline CDR1 is ENHRY and CDR2 is SYGVKD. The CDR3 runs 17 residues. As DNA, the CDR3 is TGTGCCATCAGTGAGACTATAGGGGACAGGGGGCGAAATGAGCAGTTCTTC. This translates into CAISETIGDRGRNEQFF.

The chain combines TRBV10-3 with TRBJ1-2; D call uncertain. CDR3 length: 13 residues. The germline gives CDR1 ENHRY, CDR2 SYGVKD. V dropped 2 bases and J dropped 6 bases, with 10 bases sitting between them. The CDR3 loop reads CAISEGQGHGYTF. The CDR3 DNA is TGTGCCATCAGTGAGGGCCAAGGGCATGGCTACACCTTC.

The genes are TRBV7-8 and TRBJ2-7; no firm D call. CDR1 and CDR2 (germline): SGHVS, FQNEAQ. Trimming shortened V by 5 bases and J by 3 bases, and 17 bases separated the two germline ends. This CDR3 contains 15 residues. The CDR3, as DNA: TGTGCCAGCAGCCTCAACCAACAGTCATACTACGAGCAGTACTTC. Encoded protein: CASSLNQQSYYEQYF. Full variable domain (rest looked up from reference TRBV7-8 and TRBJ2-7): GAGVSQSPRYKVAKRGQDVALRCDPISGHVSLFWYQQALGQGPEFLTYFQNEAQLDKSGLPSDRFFAERPEGSVSTLKIQRTQQEDSAVYLCASSLNQQSYYEQYFGPGTRLTVT.

This clonotype occurred many times. The chain has TRBV19 and TRBJ2-1; D uncertain. V was shortened by 4 bases and J by 5 bases, with 18 bases between the two germline ends. The germline CDR1 and CDR2 sequences are LNHDA and SQIVND (reference sequence). The CDR3 consists of 16 residues. CDR3 sequence reads: CASSRRARVLDNEQFF. The DNA of the CDR3 is TGTGCCAGTAGTAGAAGAGCTAGGGTCCTGGACAATGAGCAGTTCTTC.

The rearrangement joins TRBV12-3 or TRBV12-4 to TRBJ2-7; D is unresolved. The CDR3 consists of 13 residues. Trimming took off 5 bases at V and 2 bases at J, with 10 bases between the two ends. CDR3 loop: CASSPRTTYEQYF. In nucleotides, the CDR3 is TGTGCCAGCAGTCCCCGGACCACCTACGAGCAGTACTTC.

CDR3 amino acids: CASSLAGESGGYTF. The CDR3 DNA is TGTGCCAGCAGCTTAGCAGGGGAGTCGGGAGGCTACACCTTC. The V call is TRBV7-2, the J call TRBJ1-2; tentatively, D is TRBD1 (5 bases). CDR1 and CDR2 (germline): SGHTA, FQGNSA. The CDR3 loop spans 14 amino acids. V lost 0 bases and J lost 8, with 13 bases in between.

This clonotype was detected a few times. The chain is built from TRBV7-2 and TRBJ1-1; 9 bases are a match to TRBD1. The CDR3 has 13 residues. Germline V gene sequence: CDR1 SGHTA, CDR2 FQGNSA. J was trimmed by 4 bases and V by 4 bases; bases with no gene match: 1. CDR3 in amino acids: CASSSGQGTEAFF. CDR3 in DNA: TGTGCCAGCAGCTCGGGACAGGGCACTGAAGCTTTCTTT.

The chain has TRBV12-3 or TRBV12-4 and TRBJ1-5; D perhaps matches TRBD1 (6 bases). With 5 bases removed from V and 7 bases from J, the gap between germline ends came to 18 bases. The CDR3 length is 15 residues. The CDR3 DNA sequence: TGTGCCAGCAGTATCAACGGGGGGCGATCCCAGCCCCAGCATTTT. Its protein product is CASSINGGRSQPQHF.

The chain combines TRBV6-2 or TRBV6-3 with TRBJ1-1; D remains unclear. V was pared by 0 bases and J by 5 bases, with 4 bases between. The CDR3 length is 12 residues. The V gene's germline CDR1 is MNHEY and CDR2 SVGEGT. DNA of the CDR3: TGTGCCAGCAGTTACTCTCTGACTGAAGCTTTCTTT. Residues: CASSYSLTEAFF.

Ten or more counts support this clonotype. This chain connects TRBV6-5 to TRBJ2-5; D is undetermined. V lost 2 bases and J 6 bases, leaving 16 bases between the germline ends. The CDR3 is made up of 15 amino acids. CDR1 is MNHEY, CDR2 SVGAGI, per germline. Here the CDR3 DNA reads TGTGCCAGCAGTTACCCTTCGGACGTTGAACAGACCCAGTACTTC. Amino acids: CASSYPSDVEQTQYF.

The V and J genes are TRBV11-2 and TRBJ1-6; no firm D call. Germline CDR1 reads SGHAT; CDR2 reads FQNNGV. The CDR3 consists of 12 residues. V lost 2 bases and J lost 14, with 10 bases in between. CDR3 residues: CASSLRGVTLHF. CDR3 DNA sequence: TGTGCCAGCAGCTTACGCGGGGTAACCCTCCACTTT.

The chain has TRBV12-3 or TRBV12-4 and TRBJ2-7; 12 bases match TRBD2. The CDR3 runs 15 residues. Trimming removed 5 bases from V and 3 bases from J; junction bases left unmatched: 5. DNA of the CDR3: TGTGCCAGCAGTCTACTGACTAGCGGGGGCTACGAGCAGTACTTC. Translation gives CASSLLTSGGYEQYF.

V is TRBV2 and J is TRBJ1-3; tentatively, D is TRBD1 (6 bases). There are 16 residues in the CDR3. The germline V and J ends were trimmed by 4 bases and 2 bases, with 15 bases remaining between them. Germline loops: CDR1 SNHLY, CDR2 FYNNEI. The CDR3 region is CASSADTGFTGNTIYF. CDR3 nucleotides: TGTGCCAGCAGTGCGGACACAGGGTTCACTGGAAACACCATATATTTT.

This clonotype was detected ten times or more. V and J are TRBV6-2 or TRBV6-3 and TRBJ1-5; unclear D gene. V lost 7 bases, J lost 2 bases, and 9 bases lay in between. This CDR3 region has 13 residues. CDR1 is MNHEY, CDR2 SVGEGT, per germline. The CDR3 here is CASKMEGNQPQHF. CDR3 bases: TGTGCCAGCAAAATGGAGGGCAATCAGCCCCAGCATTTT.

This chain joins TRBV28 and TRBJ2-6, with 8 bases matching TRBD1. V shed 1 base, J shed 0 bases, and the junction held 5 bases outside the gene matches. The CDR3 consists of 18 residues. Germline loops: CDR1 MDHEN, CDR2 SYDVKM. The CDR3 nucleotides read TGTGCCAGCAGTTTATTGGACAGGGTCGGCTCTGGGGCCAACGTCCTGACTTTC. Protein: CASSLLDRVGSGANVLTF.

The V and J genes are TRBV28 and TRBJ2-7; D gene ambiguous. The V end lost 4 bases, the J end lost 2 bases, and 9 bases lay between the germline ends. The CDR3 extends over 13 amino acids. The germline V gene has CDR1 MDHEN and CDR2 SYDVKM. CDR3 amino acids: CASSWNTPYEQYF. The CDR3 nucleotides are TGTGCCAGCAGTTGGAACACCCCCTACGAGCAGTACTTC.

V gene TRBV12-3 or TRBV12-4 combines with J gene TRBJ2-7; a possible D gene is TRBD2 (5 bases). V was clipped by 5 bases and J by 0 bases, with 14 bases between them. The CDR3 has 15 residues. CDR3 DNA: TGTGCCAGCAGTACCCATACGGGGAGCTCCTACGAGCAGTACTTC. Its protein product is CASSTHTGSSYEQYF.

A few counts support this clonotype. The chain recombines TRBV6-2 or TRBV6-3 with TRBJ2-1; TRBD2 matches 7 bases. Germline CDR1 MNHEY, CDR2 SVGEGT. This CDR3 has 16 amino acids. V lost 5 bases, J lost 8 bases, and 15 bases stayed unmatched. The CDR3, as DNA: TGTGCCAGCAGTAACCCCACTGGCGGGAGTAATTATGAGCAGTTCTTC. Protein: CASSNPTGGSNYEQFF.

This clonotype was seen many times. The chain uses TRBV6-2 or TRBV6-3 and TRBJ2-7; 8 nucleotides agree with TRBD2. Looked up from germline, CDR1 is MNHEY and CDR2 is SVGEGT. J gave up 7 bases and V 4 bases, and 9 bases lay outside the gene matches. This CDR3 comprises 14 residues. CDR3: CASSFDAGGSEQYF. The CDR3, as DNA: TGTGCCAGCAGTTTTGATGCGGGGGGCAGTGAGCAGTACTTC.

The J gene is TRBJ2-5, the V gene TRBV7-2; TRBD2 might be the D (5 bases). The CDR3 covers 14 residues. V lost 1 base and J lost 4, with 10 bases in between. The germline CDR1 and CDR2 sequences are SGHTA and FQGNSA. The CDR3 nucleotides are TGTGCCAGCAGCTTAGGGGCTAGCTTAGAGACCCAGTACTTC. This encodes CASSLGASLETQYF.

The V gene is TRBV7-9, the J gene TRBJ2-7; 7 nucleotides line up with TRBD2. Germline values: CDR1 SEHNR, CDR2 FQNEAQ (reference sequence). V shed 5 bases and J 4 bases; nucleotides not matched to a gene: 20. This CDR3 is built from 18 residues. The CDR3 DNA follows: TGTGCCAGCAGCCCGTCGGGGGGAATATGGACCGAATTGTACGAGCAGTACTTC. Translating it yields CASSPSGGIWTELYEQYF.

This clonotype showed up just a few times. The chain is built from TRBV7-9 and TRBJ2-5; TRBD1 agrees at 10 bases. The junction had 3 bases not matched to a gene; V was cut back by 0 bases and J by 5 bases. This CDR3 has 15 residues. Germline V gene sequence: CDR1 SEHNR, CDR2 FQNEAQ (reference sequence). The CDR3 here is CASSLAGTGAETQYF. In DNA form, the CDR3 reads TGTGCCAGCAGCTTAGCCGGGACAGGGGCTGAGACCCAGTACTTC.

This clonotype was seen a handful of times. The chain combines TRBV7-2 with TRBJ2-7; 9 bases are a match to TRBD1. Germline loops: CDR1 SGHTA, CDR2 FQGNSA. The junction had 6 bases not matched to a gene; V was cut back by 5 bases and J by 1 base. The CDR3 runs to 15 residues. The CDR3 DNA reads TGTGCCAGCAGCCACACAGGGGGCCCGTCCTACGAGCAGTACTTC. Its translation: CASSHTGGPSYEQYF.

This sequence joins TRBV7-8 and TRBJ2-5; D may be TRBD1 (6 bases). CDR1 and CDR2 from the germline V gene are SGHVS and FQNEAQ. Between the trimmed V and J ends, which lost 6 bases and 1 base, there was a span of 12 bases. CDR3 size: 14 residues. DNA for the CDR3: TGTGCCAGCAGGTTCAGGGGTCCCCAAGAGACCCAGTACTTC. The encoded protein is CASRFRGPQETQYF.